This T cell receptor (beta chain) was found in a study of blood T cell repertoires in COVID-19 (dated by TCRdb to the early 2020s). Looking at the study overall: Samples covering the acute and convalescent phases of COVID-19 were provided by collaborators in the United States, Italy and Spain. Where HLA class I and class II types were available, the types were taken from metadata supplied by the sample provider, not from assay-based typing. The repertoires were released in a freely available public database meant as a resource for research on the immune response to SARS-CoV-2. The samples were drawn from two sources: the first 160 participants of the ongoing ImmuneRACE study, and approximately 1,300 subjects contributed by 6 global collaborators. The material from the prospective study consisted of cDNA or gDNA derived from T cells, B-cell-depleted T cells, or PBMCs. Deeply sampled blood TCRbeta repertoires from subjects exposed to, actively infected with, or recovered from COVID-19 were included in the dataset. Sample metadata almost always included a de-identified subject ID, COVID-19 status, age in years and sex.

Including the terminal cysteine and phenylalanine, the CDR3 comprises 14 residues. Kept here is only the CDR3 DNA, which spans 42 bases and is read in frame from base 1. V is clipped by 6 bases and J by 4 bases, and the sequence between their germline boundaries is 15 bases long. In the germline V gene (reference sequence), CDR1 corresponds to LNHDA and CDR2 to SQIVND. The full study reports these points: How much clinical and demographic metadata was included differed by source and by participant, and the metadata was provided uncurated.

A note on this clone: This receptor's antigen is unknown. No base-level quality is on record; no much larger clone is a single base apart.

TCRbeta CDR3 regions were amplified from genomic DNA by means of the immunoSEQ Assay, a bias-controlled multiplex PCR. The paper's processing steps were these. Nucleated cell counts per sample were estimated from amplification of reference gene primers within the assay. To quantify the absolute abundance of each unique TCRbeta CDR3 rearrangement, sequence reads were collapsed and filtered. Productive Simpson clonality was computed per sample as the square root of Simpson's diversity index over productive rearrangements. Not all clones reach the TCRdb copy of this immuneACCESS table, which keeps in-frame sequences only. Checked studies attribute under half of the gap to unresolved V genes and leave the rest unexplained. The V and J calls and clone size come from that table; D and trimming were worked out from the DNA. This sample is represented by around 140,000 clones; 87% of them were singletons. About two fifths of the sample lies in the top ten.

Samples from volunteer blood donors who had recovered from COVID-19 were contributed by a second Seattle source. Collaborating institutions collected whole blood in K2EDTA tubes following their own protocols. For TCRbeta analysis, collaborators shipped samples as frozen whole blood, isolated PBMCs, or DNA extracted from either of those sample types. This chain joins TRBV19 to TRBJ1-1; matching of 5 bases hints at TRBD1 as the D gene. The sample was peripheral blood. This receptor was obtained from a man aged 50-60 years who had recovered from COVID-19. The CDR3 in this case is CASREGPVSTEAFF. The bases are TGTGCCAGTAGGGAGGGACCAGTCAGCACTGAAGCTTTCTTT.